The rows below give T cell receptor beta chains drawn from one sample of a study of immune evolution from preneoplasia to lung adenocarcinoma. Assay used: immunoSEQ multiplex PCR; TCRdb lists only in-frame clones, some missing. The repertoire holds approximately 3,700 clones, with roughly 75% as singletons. Sequenced sample: FFPE adjacent normal lung tissue. All receptors derive from a person aged 60 to 85 with lung adenocarcinoma. The CDR3 runs from the conserved cysteine through the conserved F or W. D genes are given only for firm matches. Clone size is shown for a subset of rows, as once, few, many or a class of expanded clone.

d_call	v_call	j_call	clone_size	cdr3_nt	cdr3_aa
-	TRBV19	TRBJ1-1	large	TGTGCCAGTAGTCAGCAGGGGCGAGGGACTGAAGCTTTCTTT	CASSQQGRGTEAFF
-	TRBV30	TRBJ2-1	-	TGTGCCTGGAGTCCGAAGGCGCGGGAGCAGTTCTTC	CAWSPKAREQFF
TRBD2	TRBV5-4	TRBJ2-1	-	TGTGCCAGCAGCTCCGGGACTAGCAGGAATGGGGAGCAGTTCTTC	CASSSGTSRNGEQFF
-	TRBV6-6	TRBJ2-3	once	TGTGCCAGCTCGGCTACCACAACTCTGAATACGCAGTATTTT	CASSATTTLNTQYF
TRBD1	TRBV27	TRBJ2-7	-	TGTGCCAGCAGTCCCGGGGACAGGGGACGCGAGCAGTACTTC	CASSPGDRGREQYF
TRBD1	TRBV6-1	TRBJ1-2	-	TGTGCCAGCAGGGGACAGGGGGCTTATGGCTACACCTTC	CASRGQGAYGYTF
-	TRBV29-1	TRBJ1-1	-	TGCAGCGGCCTTTACGGCACTGAAGCTTTCTTT	CSGLYGTEAFF
-	TRBV7-9	TRBJ2-7	-	TGTGCCAGCAGCCGGGGCTCATACTACGAGCAGTACTTC	CASSRGSYYEQYF
-	TRBV4-1	TRBJ2-1	-	TGCGCCAGCAGCCAAGAGCGTTTCTCCTACAATGAGCAGTTCTTC	CASSQERFSYNEQFF
TRBD1	TRBV7-3	TRBJ2-2	-	TGTGCCAGCAGCTTAAGACCGGGGACAGGGGATCGAGCGGGCACCGGGGAGCTGTTTTTT	CASSLRPGTGDRAGTGELFF
TRBD1	TRBV2	TRBJ2-2	-	TGTGCCAGCAGTGGCCGGGACAGGGAAGGCTCCGGGGAGCTGTTTTTT	CASSGRDREGSGELFF
-	TRBV18	TRBJ1-4	few	TGTGCCAGCTCACCACCTGCTAGGGTTGGTGAAAAACTGTTTTTT	CASSPPARVGEKLFF
-	TRBV28	TRBJ2-7	-	TGTGCCACCTCTTCCAGCACGTCCTACGAGCAGTACTTC	CATSSSTSYEQYF
TRBD1	TRBV30	TRBJ1-2	once	TGTGCCTGGAGTGCACGGGGGACAGGGAGCAACTATGGCTACACCTTC	CAWSARGTGSNYGYTF
TRBD2	TRBV9	TRBJ2-1	-	TGTGCCAGCAGCGTAGCTGGATCTAGCGGGGGTGTCAATGAGCAGTTCTTC	CASSVAGSSGGVNEQFF
TRBD1	TRBV2	TRBJ1-5	-	TGTGCCAGCAGTTTGGGGACAGGGGGGAATCAGCCCCAGCATTTT	CASSLGTGGNQPQHF
-	TRBV2	TRBJ1-2	-	TGTGCCAGCAGTGGATCCAGGGTGGAGGGCTACACCTTC	CASSGSRVEGYTF
TRBD1	TRBV9	TRBJ1-1	-	TGTGCCAGCAGCGTAGCTGGGACAGGGAGGGCTGAAGCTTTCTTT	CASSVAGTGRAEAFF
-	TRBV11-3	TRBJ1-1	-	TGTGCCAGCAGCCGGGAGGGGGGCACTGAAGCTTTCTTT	CASSREGGTEAFF
-	TRBV19	TRBJ1-5	few	TGTGCCAGTAGGGACACGGACAATCAGCCCCAGCATTTT	CASRDTDNQPQHF
-	TRBV28	TRBJ1-2	-	TGTGCCAGCACTATGGGGGGCCGTTCTATCCTATACACCTTC	CASTMGGRSILYTF
TRBD2	TRBV7-2	TRBJ2-1	-	TGTGCCAGCAGCTACAGCGGGAGTCGCAATGAGCAGTTCTTC	CASSYSGSRNEQFF
-	TRBV7-8	TRBJ2-7	few	TGTGCCAGCAGCTTAGGGGGGTGGGGTAGCTACGAGCAGTACTTC	CASSLGGWGSYEQYF
-	TRBV2	TRBJ2-1	-	TGTGCCAGCAGTGAAATTGCACAAACCTACAATGAGCAGTTCTTC	CASSEIAQTYNEQFF
-	TRBV4-3	TRBJ1-1	-	TGCGCCAGCAGCCAAGACGGGGGGAACACTGAAGCTTTCTTT	CASSQDGGNTEAFF
-	TRBV7-3	TRBJ2-5	-	TGTGCCAGCAGCTTACGGCCTGGGCCTCAAGAGACCCAGTACTTC	CASSLRPGPQETQYF
-	TRBV7-2	TRBJ2-7	-	TGTGCCAGCAGCCTCGTCGGGGGCGGCGAGCAGTACTTC	CASSLVGGGEQYF
-	TRBV9	TRBJ1-2	few	TGTGCCAGCAGCGTTGAGGACAGAGGGCCTTATGGCTACACCTTC	CASSVEDRGPYGYTF
-	TRBV13	TRBJ2-3	-	TGTGCCAGCAGAGCGCAGGGAGAAGTCGCAGATACGCAGTATTTT	CASRAQGEVADTQYF
-	TRBV9	TRBJ2-5	once	TGTGCCAGCAGCCCTACACCCACGGAGACCCAGTACTTC	CASSPTPTETQYF
TRBD2	TRBV5-4	TRBJ2-5	-	TGTGCCAGCAGCACCCAGCGGGAGTCTGTAGAGACCCAGTACTTC	CASSTQRESVETQYF
TRBD1	TRBV27	TRBJ2-7	-	TGTGCCAGCAGTCCACCGGGACAGGGAAGCGAGCAGTACTTC	CASSPPGQGSEQYF
TRBD2	TRBV29-1	TRBJ2-3	few	TGCAGCGTTGAGGGGGTCGTGGGAGGGAGGGGTACGCAGTATTTT	CSVEGVVGGRGTQYF
TRBD1	TRBV4-1	TRBJ1-4	-	TGCGCCAGCAGCCAGAGAGGGGGCGAGACTAATGAAAAACTGTTTTTT	CASSQRGGETNEKLFF
-	TRBV6-5	TRBJ1-1	few	TGTGCCAGCAGTAAGACTTTACAGGGAACAGCTTTCTTT	CASSKTLQGTAFF
TRBD2	TRBV7-7	TRBJ2-5	-	TGTGCCAGCAGCCCCGCCCCCGGGAGGGTCCAAGAGACCCAGTACTTC	CASSPAPGRVQETQYF
-	TRBV20-1	TRBJ1-2	-	TGCAGTGCCCCATTTAACTATGGCTACACCTTC	CSAPFNYGYTF
-	TRBV5-4	TRBJ1-2	-	TGTGCCAGCAGCCCAAATCAACCCCTGGGCGGCTACACCTTC	CASSPNQPLGGYTF
TRBD1	TRBV7-6	TRBJ1-1	-	TGTGCCAGCAGCTCGGGACAGGGCACTGAAGCTTTCTTT	CASSSGQGTEAFF
TRBD2	TRBV7-6	TRBJ2-7	-	TGTGCCAGCAGTCCCCTCAGCGGGAGTCTCTACGAGCAGTACTTC	CASSPLSGSLYEQYF
-	TRBV10-3	TRBJ2-5	-	TGTGCCATCAGTGAGTATGGGACGGTGCAAGAGACCCAGTACTTC	CAISEYGTVQETQYF
-	TRBV9	TRBJ2-2	once	TGTGCCAGCAGCGCCAACGTGGGGGAGCTGTTTTTT	CASSANVGELFF
-	TRBV4-1	TRBJ2-7	-	TGCGCCAGCAGTGGGGTCGGTGGCTCCTACGAGCAGTACTTC	CASSGVGGSYEQYF